These T cell receptor beta chains were read from a single sample in a study of PD-1 blockade in classical Hodgkin lymphoma. Method: immunoSEQ multiplex PCR; TCRdb's copy keeps in-frame clones and lacks some. The sample contains 8,500 to 10,000 clones, approximately 92% of which appear only once. The sequencing sample was made of CD8+ T cells from blood. The receptor source for this set is a human donor with classical Hodgkin lymphoma. The CDR3 runs from the conserved cysteine through the conserved F or W. Each record gives: D gene, CDR3 length, clone size, J gene, V gene, CDR3 protein, CDR3 DNA. The D gene is left open where the match is weak. Clone size is stated in some rows and not others, as once, few, many or a class when expanded.

-,15,-,TRBJ1-5,TRBV5-5,CASSLGQRTHQPQHF,TGTGCCAGCAGCTTGGGACAGAGGACCCATCAGCCCCAGCATTTT
-,12,-,TRBJ1-4,TRBV30,CAWSEDSVELFF,TGTGCCTGGAGTGAGGACAGTGTGGAACTGTTTTTT
-,11,-,TRBJ2-1,TRBV7-9,CASSLRPEQFF,TGTGCCAGCAGCTTACGTCCTGAGCAGTTCTTC
-,15,-,TRBJ1-5,TRBV7-8,CASSLRRDTNQPQHF,TGTGCCAGCAGCTTACGTCGGGACACCAATCAGCCCCAGCATTTT
-,14,-,TRBJ1-2,TRBV2,CASSEVRGYDGYTF,TGTGCCAGCAGTGAAGTCAGGGGATATGACGGCTACACCTTC
TRBD2,16,-,TRBJ2-1,TRBV28,CASSPRLAHTYNEQFF,TGTGCCAGCAGTCCCCGACTAGCGCATACCTACAATGAGCAGTTCTTC
-,13,-,TRBJ2-7,TRBV10-3,CAISVSSTYEQYF,TGTGCCATCAGTGTAAGCTCAACCTACGAGCAGTACTTC
-,12,-,TRBJ2-2,TRBV27,CASSFGTGELFF,TGTGCCAGCAGTTTTGGGACCGGGGAGCTGTTTTTT
-,13,medium-sized,TRBJ2-7,TRBV7-8,CASSPRSSYEQYF,TGTGCCAGCAGCCCCAGAAGCTCCTACGAGCAGTACTTC
-,12,-,TRBJ2-7,TRBV7-9,CASSGVFHEQYF,TGTGCCAGCAGCGGGGTGTTCCACGAGCAGTACTTC
TRBD2,19,few,TRBJ2-1,TRBV28,CASTVLGLAGPGGYNEQFF,TGTGCCAGCACCGTATTAGGACTAGCGGGACCAGGGGGTTACAATGAGCAGTTCTTC
TRBD2,18,-,TRBJ2-1,TRBV28,CASSPISLAGVLFDEQFF,TGTGCCAGCAGTCCCATCTCACTAGCGGGAGTACTCTTCGATGAGCAGTTCTTC
-,15,-,TRBJ1-4,TRBV7-9,CASSLSGTTNEKLFF,TGTGCCAGCAGCTTATCGGGGACAACTAATGAAAAACTGTTTTTT
-,14,-,TRBJ1-6,TRBV4-1,CASSIQVFNSPLHF,TGCGCCAGCAGCATACAGGTTTTTAATTCACCCCTCCACTTT
TRBD2,16,-,TRBJ2-5,TRBV18,CASSPTSGGPQETQYF,TGTGCCAGCTCACCCACTAGCGGGGGGCCCCAAGAGACCCAGTACTTC
-,10,few,TRBJ2-2,TRBV6-5,CASEGGELFF,TGTGCCTCCGAAGGCGGGGAGCTGTTTTTT
TRBD1,15,-,TRBJ2-7,TRBV18,CASSPPGTGFYEQYF,TGTGCCAGCTCACCCCCTGGGACAGGATTCTACGAGCAGTACTTC
-,14,-,TRBJ1-1,TRBV7-6,CASSTGGLNTEAFF,TGTGCCAGCAGCACCGGGGGGCTGAACACTGAAGCTTTCTTT
-,13,-,TRBJ1-1,TRBV7-6,CASSLGEGTEAFF,TGTGCCAGCAGCTTAGGGGAAGGAACTGAAGCTTTCTTT
-,13,-,TRBJ1-2,TRBV10-3,CAISESGAGGYTF,TGTGCCATCAGTGAGTCGGGGGCCGGTGGCTACACCTTC
-,13,once,TRBJ2-7,TRBV7-9,CASSFGAFYEQYF,TGTGCCAGCAGCTTCGGGGCTTTCTACGAGCAGTACTTC
TRBD1,16,-,TRBJ2-7,TRBV6-6,CASSTSLTGASYEQYF,TGTGCCAGCAGTACCTCGTTGACAGGGGCCTCCTACGAGCAGTACTTC
-,14,-,TRBJ2-3,TRBV9,CASSVAGSTDTQYF,TGTGCCAGCAGCGTAGCTGGGAGCACAGATACGCAGTATTTT
TRBD2,18,-,TRBJ2-1,TRBV28,CASSFRQISGSSYNEQFF,TGTGCCAGCAGTTTCCGTCAGATTAGCGGGAGCTCCTACAATGAGCAGTTCTTC
-,15,-,TRBJ1-4,TRBV5-1,CASSLEWGSNEKLFF,TGCGCCAGCAGCTTGGAATGGGGGTCTAATGAAAAACTGTTTTTT
-,15,few,TRBJ2-7,TRBV4-1,CASSPKYLSSYEQYF,TGCGCCAGCAGCCCCAAGTACCTCAGCTCCTACGAGCAGTACTTC
TRBD1,18,-,TRBJ2-7,TRBV7-2,CASSLASSDRGIFYEQYF,TGTGCCAGCAGCTTAGCGAGCTCCGACAGGGGCATTTTCTACGAGCAGTACTTC
-,12,-,TRBJ1-6,TRBV5-8,CASSLGSPPLHF,TGTGCCAGCAGTTTGGGTTCGCCACCCCTCCACTTT
-,13,once,TRBJ2-7,TRBV12-5,CASGPGSIYEQYF,TGTGCTAGTGGCCCGGGGTCAATCTACGAGCAGTACTTC
-,12,-,TRBJ1-2,TRBV30,CAWETAVGGYTF,TGTGCCTGGGAGACAGCGGTAGGTGGCTACACCTTC
-,14,-,TRBJ2-3,TRBV9,CASQGGWDTDTQYF,TGTGCCAGCCAGGGGGGGTGGGACACAGATACGCAGTATTTT
-,13,-,TRBJ2-3,TRBV27,CASSFFSTDTQYF,TGTGCCAGCAGTTTTTTCAGCACAGATACGCAGTATTTT
TRBD1,15,-,TRBJ2-2,TRBV4-3,CASSHSGQGAGELFF,TGCGCCAGCAGCCATTCGGGACAGGGGGCCGGGGAGCTGTTTTTT
-,15,-,TRBJ2-7,TRBV27,CASSPSPGALYEQYF,TGTGCCAGCAGTCCCTCCCCGGGAGCCCTCTATGAGCAGTACTTC
-,14,-,TRBJ1-2,TRBV19,CASSIDTSYYGYTF,TGTGCCAGTAGTATAGATACTTCATACTATGGCTACACCTTC
TRBD1,16,-,TRBJ2-7,TRBV10-3,CAIRGRVWTGVYEQYF,TGTGCCATCAGGGGTCGGGTATGGACAGGGGTTTACGAGCAGTACTTC